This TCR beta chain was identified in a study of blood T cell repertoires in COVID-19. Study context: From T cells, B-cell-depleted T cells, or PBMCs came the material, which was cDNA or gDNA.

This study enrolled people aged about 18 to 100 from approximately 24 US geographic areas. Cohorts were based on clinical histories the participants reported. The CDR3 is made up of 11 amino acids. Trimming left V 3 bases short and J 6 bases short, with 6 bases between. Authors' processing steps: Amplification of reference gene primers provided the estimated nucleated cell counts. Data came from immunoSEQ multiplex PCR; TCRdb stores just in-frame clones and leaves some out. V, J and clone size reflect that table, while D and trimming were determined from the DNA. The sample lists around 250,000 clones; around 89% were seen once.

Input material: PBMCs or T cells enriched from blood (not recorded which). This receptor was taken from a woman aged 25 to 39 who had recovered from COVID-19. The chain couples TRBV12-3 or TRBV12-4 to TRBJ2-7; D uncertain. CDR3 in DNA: TGTGCCAGCAGTTTTCCCGGCGAGCAGTACTTC. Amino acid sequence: CASSFPGEQYF.